This T cell receptor beta chain is from a study of graft-versus-host responses after intestinal transplantation. Turning to the study itself: Transplantation in recipients was multivisceral, liver-intestinal, or isolated intestinal. Anti-thymocyte globulin was used for induction in all recipients, who then took tacrolimus and steroids for 3 to 4 years.

Turning to this clone: The antigen is not known.

Findings and caveats of the study: Those patients showing graft-donor T cell macrochimerism displayed high graft-versus-host to host-versus-graft clonal ratios in allografts. GvH clones occurred in recipient marrow; some first appeared in ileum or blood.

Produced via immunoSEQ multiplex PCR; TCRdb's table is partial and in-frame only. Here the sample spans about 19,000 clones, over 70% being singletons. This receptor was obtained from a human patient who received an intestinal transplant, so some T cells may come from the graft donor. The starting material was PBMCs, obtained 14 days after transplant.

The CDR3 sequence: CASDERGGGYTF. The CDR3 bases are TGTGCCAGCGATGAGCGGGGCGGGGGCTACACCTTC. This chain connects TRBV2 to TRBJ1-2; D may be TRBD1 (5 bases). Trimming removed 8 bases at V and 8 bases at J, with 15 bases between. Germline loops: CDR1 SNHLY, CDR2 FYNNEI. The CDR3 spans 12 residues.